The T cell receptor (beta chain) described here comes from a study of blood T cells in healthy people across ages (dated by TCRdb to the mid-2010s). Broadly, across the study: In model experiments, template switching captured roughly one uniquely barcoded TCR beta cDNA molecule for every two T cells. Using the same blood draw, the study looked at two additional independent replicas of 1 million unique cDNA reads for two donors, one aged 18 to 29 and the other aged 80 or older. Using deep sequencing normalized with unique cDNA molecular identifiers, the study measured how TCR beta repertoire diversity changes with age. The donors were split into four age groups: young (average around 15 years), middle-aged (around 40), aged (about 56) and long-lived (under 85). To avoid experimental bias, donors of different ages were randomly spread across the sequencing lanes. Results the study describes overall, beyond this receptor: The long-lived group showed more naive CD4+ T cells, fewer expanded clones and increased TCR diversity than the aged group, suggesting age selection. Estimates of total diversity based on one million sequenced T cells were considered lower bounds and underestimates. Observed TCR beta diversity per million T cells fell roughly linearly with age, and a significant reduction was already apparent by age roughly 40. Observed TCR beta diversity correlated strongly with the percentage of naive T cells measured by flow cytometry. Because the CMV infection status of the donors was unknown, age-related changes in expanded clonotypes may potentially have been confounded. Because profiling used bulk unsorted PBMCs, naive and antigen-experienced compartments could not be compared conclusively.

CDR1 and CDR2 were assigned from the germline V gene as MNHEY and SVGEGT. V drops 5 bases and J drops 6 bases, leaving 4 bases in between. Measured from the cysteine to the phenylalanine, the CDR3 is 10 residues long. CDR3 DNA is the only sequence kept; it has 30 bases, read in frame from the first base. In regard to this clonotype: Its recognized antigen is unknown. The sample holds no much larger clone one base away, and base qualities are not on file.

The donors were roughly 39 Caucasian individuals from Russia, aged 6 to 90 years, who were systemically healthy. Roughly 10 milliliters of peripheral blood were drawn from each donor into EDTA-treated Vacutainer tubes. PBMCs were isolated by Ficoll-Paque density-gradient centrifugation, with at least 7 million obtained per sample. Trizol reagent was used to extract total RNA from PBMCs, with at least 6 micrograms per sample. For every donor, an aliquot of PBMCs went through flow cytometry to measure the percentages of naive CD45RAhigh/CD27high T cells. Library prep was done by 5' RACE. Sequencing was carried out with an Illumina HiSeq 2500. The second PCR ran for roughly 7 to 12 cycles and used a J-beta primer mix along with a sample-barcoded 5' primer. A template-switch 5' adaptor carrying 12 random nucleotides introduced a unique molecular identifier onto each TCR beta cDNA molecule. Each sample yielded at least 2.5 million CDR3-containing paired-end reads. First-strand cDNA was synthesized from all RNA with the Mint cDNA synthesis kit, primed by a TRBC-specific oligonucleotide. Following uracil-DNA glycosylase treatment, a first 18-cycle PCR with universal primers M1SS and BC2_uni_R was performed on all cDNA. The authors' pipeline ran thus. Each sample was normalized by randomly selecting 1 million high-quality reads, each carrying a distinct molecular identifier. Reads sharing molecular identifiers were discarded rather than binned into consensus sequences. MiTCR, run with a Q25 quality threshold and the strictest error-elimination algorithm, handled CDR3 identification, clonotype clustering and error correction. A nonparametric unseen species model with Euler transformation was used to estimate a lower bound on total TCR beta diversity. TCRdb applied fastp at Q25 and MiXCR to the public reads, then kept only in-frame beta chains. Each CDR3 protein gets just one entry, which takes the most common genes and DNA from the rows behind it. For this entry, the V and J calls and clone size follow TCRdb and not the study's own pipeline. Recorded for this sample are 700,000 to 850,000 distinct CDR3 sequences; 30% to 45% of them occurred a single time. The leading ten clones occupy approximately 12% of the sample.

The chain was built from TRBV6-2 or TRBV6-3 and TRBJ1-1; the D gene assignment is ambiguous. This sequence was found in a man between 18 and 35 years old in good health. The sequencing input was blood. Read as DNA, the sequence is TGTGCCAGCAGTGAGGCTGAAGCTTTCTTT. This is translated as CASSEAEAFF.